The rows below give T cell receptor beta chains drawn from one sample of a study of Ad26.COV2.S vaccination and SARS-CoV-2 variants. Here immunoSEQ multiplex PCR was the method, and the copy in TCRdb shows in-frame clones only, minus some. The sample yields 400,000 to 500,000 clones, roughly 88% seen once. The specimen was peripheral blood, collected in a trial of Ad26.COV2.S vaccine versus placebo. These receptor sequences come from a person between 18 and 65 years old who received the Ad26.COV2.S COVID-19 vaccine or a placebo. Both conserved end residues are part of each CDR3. Each record gives: CDR3 protein, CDR3 DNA, V gene, D gene, clone size, J gene. The D gene is left open where the match is weak. Size tells how often a clone was seen (once, few, many) or the class of an expanded clone, and some rows leave it out.

cdr3_aa: CASSRGTGTGDFLSQETQYF; cdr3_nt: TGTGCCAGCAGCCGGGGAACCGGGACAGGGGACTTTCTGTCCCAAGAGACCCAGTACTTC; v_call: TRBV11-3; d_call: TRBD1; clone_size: NA; j_call: TRBJ2-5
cdr3_aa: CASSWGTSGGSSTDTQYF; cdr3_nt: TGTGCCAGCAGCTGGGGGACTAGCGGGGGGAGCAGCACAGATACGCAGTATTTT; v_call: TRBV7-2; d_call: TRBD2; clone_size: NA; j_call: TRBJ2-3
cdr3_aa: CATSSGGTPSKETQYF; cdr3_nt: TGTGCCACCTCTAGCGGGGGTACCCCAAGCAAAGAGACCCAGTACTTC; v_call: TRBV3-1/TRBV3-2; d_call: TRBD2; clone_size: NA; j_call: TRBJ2-5
cdr3_aa: CASSSSGRNEKLFF; cdr3_nt: TGCGCCAGCAGCTCTTCCGGCAGAAATGAAAAACTGTTTTTT; v_call: TRBV5-1; d_call: NA; clone_size: NA; j_call: TRBJ1-4
cdr3_aa: CASSYIGRSSYNEQFF; cdr3_nt: TGTGCCAGCAGTTATATCGGCAGGAGCTCCTACAATGAGCAGTTCTTC; v_call: TRBV6-2/TRBV6-3; d_call: NA; clone_size: NA; j_call: TRBJ2-1
cdr3_aa: CATTQAGVKLSSYNEQFF; cdr3_nt: TGTGCTACGACCCAAGCGGGGGTTAAACTTAGCTCCTACAATGAGCAGTTCTTC; v_call: TRBV2; d_call: TRBD2; clone_size: NA; j_call: TRBJ2-1
cdr3_aa: CAISLAAAPSNEQFF; cdr3_nt: TGTGCCATCAGTTTAGCGGCGGCCCCTTCCAATGAGCAGTTCTTC; v_call: TRBV10-3; d_call: NA; clone_size: NA; j_call: TRBJ2-1
cdr3_aa: CASKVSGAAENIQYF; cdr3_nt: TGTGCCAGTAAAGTCTCGGGGGCAGCGGAAAACATTCAGTACTTC; v_call: TRBV19; d_call: NA; clone_size: NA; j_call: TRBJ2-4
cdr3_aa: CASSSRQGAPGNTEAFF; cdr3_nt: TGTGCCAGCAGCTCAAGACAGGGGGCCCCTGGGAACACTGAAGCTTTCTTT; v_call: TRBV11-3; d_call: TRBD1; clone_size: NA; j_call: TRBJ1-1
cdr3_aa: CASSPSSGGTDTQYF; cdr3_nt: TGTGCCAGCTCACCATCAAGCGGGGGCACAGATACGCAGTATTTT; v_call: TRBV18; d_call: TRBD2; clone_size: NA; j_call: TRBJ2-3
cdr3_aa: CSVQQGGETQYF; cdr3_nt: TGCAGCGTTCAACAGGGGGGAGAGACCCAGTACTTC; v_call: TRBV29-1; d_call: TRBD1; clone_size: NA; j_call: TRBJ2-5
cdr3_aa: CASYSGKNQPQHF; cdr3_nt: TGTGCCAGTTACAGCGGGAAGAATCAGCCCCAGCATTTT; v_call: TRBV28; d_call: NA; clone_size: NA; j_call: TRBJ1-5
cdr3_aa: CASSPSVAAEQYF; cdr3_nt: TGTGCCAGCAGTCCCTCGGTGGCGGCCGAGCAGTACTTC; v_call: TRBV7-3; d_call: NA; clone_size: NA; j_call: TRBJ2-7
cdr3_aa: CATKLEREQFF; cdr3_nt: TGTGCCACCAAACTGGAGCGGGAGCAGTTCTTC; v_call: TRBV2; d_call: NA; clone_size: many; j_call: TRBJ2-1
cdr3_aa: CASSQVRTGELFF; cdr3_nt: TGTGCCAGCAGCCAAGTTCGGACCGGGGAGCTGTTTTTT; v_call: TRBV14; d_call: NA; clone_size: NA; j_call: TRBJ2-2
cdr3_aa: CASSYLQDGLGGYTF; cdr3_nt: TGTGCCAGCAGTTACCTACAGGACGGCCTGGGGGGCTACACCTTC; v_call: TRBV6-5; d_call: NA; clone_size: NA; j_call: TRBJ1-2
cdr3_aa: CASSSDGGGNQPQHF; cdr3_nt: TGCGCCAGCAGCTCGGATGGGGGTGGCAATCAGCCCCAGCATTTT; v_call: TRBV5-1; d_call: NA; clone_size: NA; j_call: TRBJ1-5
cdr3_aa: CASSLIPFKGTGVGEKLFF; cdr3_nt: TGTGCCAGCAGTTTAATCCCCTTCAAGGGTACAGGGGTAGGTGAAAAACTGTTTTTT; v_call: TRBV27; d_call: TRBD1; clone_size: NA; j_call: TRBJ1-4
cdr3_aa: CASSYGGLADTQYF; cdr3_nt: TGTGCCAGCAGTTACGGAGGGTTGGCAGATACGCAGTATTTT; v_call: TRBV6-5; d_call: NA; clone_size: NA; j_call: TRBJ2-3
cdr3_aa: CASSLSSGTGGEKLFF; cdr3_nt: TGTGCCAGCAGTTTATCGAGTGGGACAGGGGGTGAAAAACTGTTTTTT; v_call: TRBV27; d_call: TRBD1; clone_size: NA; j_call: TRBJ1-4
cdr3_aa: CASSHRAGESLREQFF; cdr3_nt: TGCGCCAGCAGCCACCGAGCGGGGGAATCATTACGGGAGCAGTTCTTC; v_call: TRBV4-1; d_call: TRBD2; clone_size: NA; j_call: TRBJ2-1
cdr3_aa: CASSIGGVSNQPQHF; cdr3_nt: TGTGCCAGTAGTATTGGGGGGGTCAGCAATCAGCCCCAGCATTTT; v_call: TRBV19; d_call: NA; clone_size: NA; j_call: TRBJ1-5
cdr3_aa: CASSSRLAPSTDTQYF; cdr3_nt: TGTGCCAGCAGCTCCCGACTGGCCCCAAGCACAGATACGCAGTATTTT; v_call: TRBV27; d_call: NA; clone_size: NA; j_call: TRBJ2-3
cdr3_aa: CSVALTSYGYTF; cdr3_nt: TGCAGCGTTGCACTGACAAGCTATGGCTACACCTTC; v_call: TRBV29-1; d_call: NA; clone_size: few; j_call: TRBJ1-2
cdr3_aa: CASSLGLKSAFF; cdr3_nt: TGTGCCAGCAGCTTGGGCCTCAAGTCGGCTTTCTTT; v_call: TRBV5-6; d_call: NA; clone_size: NA; j_call: TRBJ1-1
cdr3_aa: CASRDSGGADNEQFF; cdr3_nt: TGTGCCTCCCGAGATAGCGGGGGGGCGGATAATGAGCAGTTCTTC; v_call: TRBV7-9; d_call: TRBD2; clone_size: NA; j_call: TRBJ2-1